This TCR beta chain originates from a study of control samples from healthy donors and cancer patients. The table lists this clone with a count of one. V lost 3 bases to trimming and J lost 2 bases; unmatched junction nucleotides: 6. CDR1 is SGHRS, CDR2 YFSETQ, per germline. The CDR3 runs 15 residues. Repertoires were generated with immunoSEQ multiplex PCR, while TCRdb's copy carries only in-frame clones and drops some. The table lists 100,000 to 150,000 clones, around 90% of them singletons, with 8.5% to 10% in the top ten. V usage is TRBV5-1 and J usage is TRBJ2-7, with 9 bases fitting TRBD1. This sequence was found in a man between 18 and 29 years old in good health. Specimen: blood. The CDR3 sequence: CASSSWTGATYEQYF. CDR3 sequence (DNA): TGCGCCAGCAGCTCCTGGACAGGGGCAACCTACGAGCAGTACTTC.